The 26 T cell receptor beta chains below were found in one sample sequenced in a study of OX40 agonist ivuxolimab in advanced cancers. TCRdb keeps only in-frame clones here, not all; method: immunoSEQ multiplex PCR. Of some 65,000 clones in the sample, around 86% were seen once. The material sequenced was CD4+ or CD8+ T cells sorted from blood, taken in a trial of the OX40 agonist ivuxolimab. The receptors derive from an adult with an advanced solid tumor such as melanoma, head and neck, liver or kidney cancer.

The rearrangement uses TRBV18 and TRBJ1-2, with D unclear. CDR1 KGHSH and CDR2 LQKENI come from the germline V gene. CDR3 size: 13 residues. Trimming took off 1 base at V and 6 bases at J, with 9 bases between the two ends. The CDR3 region is CASSPQGGDGYTF. The CDR3 DNA reads as TGTGCCAGCTCACCACAAGGAGGCGATGGCTACACCTTC.

This clone was recorded once. The chain employs TRBV23-1 and TRBJ1-1; D not resolved. TRBV23-1 is marked as an open reading frame, function uncertain. The CDR3 sequence is 14 residues long. V lost 3 bases and J lost 3, with 11 bases in between. The CDR3 is CASSQEARDTEAFF. In DNA, the CDR3 is TGCGCCAGCAGTCAGGAGGCTCGGGACACTGAAGCTTTCTTT.

CDR3 nucleotides: TGTGCCACCGGGGGTGGGGGCCACTACGAGCAGTACTTC. Encoded protein: CATGGGGHYEQYF. The V call is TRBV19, the J call TRBJ2-7; D is tentatively TRBD1 or TRBD2 (6 bases each). Germline loops: CDR1 LNHDA, CDR2 SQIVND (reference sequence). CDR3 length equals 13 residues. Trimming pared 10 bases from V and 3 bases from J, leaving 16 bases between. The entire variable domain, with the rest obtained from reference TRBV19 and TRBJ2-7, is as follows: DGGITQSPKYLFRKEGQNVTLSCEQNLNHDAMYWYRQDPGQGLRLIYYSQIVNDFQKGDIAEGYSVSREKKESFPLTVTSAQKNPTAFYLCATGGGGHYEQYFGPGTRLTVT.

This rearrangement joins TRBV2 to TRBJ2-7; no definite D call. The V gene lost 7 bases and the J gene lost 2 bases, with 18 bases spanning the gap. The germline gives CDR1 SNHLY, CDR2 FYNNEI. The CDR3 runs to 15 residues. The CDR3 bases are TGTGCCAGCAAGGGCCTTTTACTGGGGACCTACGAGCAGTACTTC. Translation gives CASKGLLLGTYEQYF. The whole variable domain, filled in from reference TRBV2 and TRBJ2-7, reads EPEVTQTPSHQVTQMGQEVILRCVPISNHLYFYWYRQILGQKVEFLVSFYNNEISEKSEIFDDQFSVERPDGSNFTLKIRSTKLEDSAMYFCASKGLLLGTYEQYFGPGTRLTVT.

V usage is TRBV7-9 and J usage is TRBJ1-5; 7 bases match TRBD1. The CDR3 is 12 amino acids. Germline values: CDR1 SEHNR, CDR2 FQNEAQ (reference sequence). Trimming removed 5 bases from V and 13 bases from J; junction bases left unmatched: 8. This chain's CDR3 is CASSPRQGGQHF. CDR3 nucleotides: TGTGCCAGCAGCCCCCGACAGGGCGGTCAGCATTTT.

This clone was counted once. The chain carries TRBV13 and TRBJ1-2; 11 bases agree with TRBD1. This CDR3 region has 16 residues. The V segment lost 5 bases and the J segment 0 bases; nucleotides outside the gene matches: 5. In germline, CDR1 is PRHDT, CDR2 FYEKMQ (reference sequence). CDR3 in amino acids: CASSTGQGGTNYGYTF. DNA for the CDR3: TGTGCCAGCAGCACGGGACAGGGGGGTACTAACTATGGCTACACCTTC.

Written as DNA, the CDR3 is TGTGCCAGCAGCACTAGCGGGGGTAATTACGAGCAGTACTTC. Protein: CASSTSGGNYEQYF. The chain carries TRBV9 and TRBJ2-7, with 11 bases that match TRBD2. The CDR3 has 14 residues. Losses at the gene ends were 4 bases for V and 4 bases for J; bases not matched to a gene: 4. The germline gives CDR1 SGDLS, CDR2 YYNGEE.

The chain carries TRBV7-2 and TRBJ1-6; TRBD1 might be the D (6 bases). The CDR3 runs to 14 residues. V was clipped by 3 bases and J by 7 bases, with 10 bases between them. The germline V gene has CDR1 SGHTA and CDR2 FQGNSA. The chain's CDR3 is CASSLLGQNSPLHF. Here the CDR3 DNA reads TGTGCCAGCAGCTTGCTCGGACAGAATTCACCCCTCCACTTT.

The V gene is TRBV6-5, the J gene TRBJ2-7, with TRBD2 as a possible D gene (6 bases). V lost 6 bases and J 7 bases, leaving 13 bases between the germline ends. This CDR3 region has 12 residues. The germline CDR1 and CDR2 sequences are MNHEY and SVGAGI. The CDR3 sequence is CASRPTGGEQYF. The CDR3 DNA reads TGTGCCAGCAGACCCACAGGAGGGGAGCAGTACTTC.

The chain is built from TRBV4-3 and TRBJ2-5; perhaps TRBD1 as D (5 bases). This CDR3 spans 15 amino acids. Germline CDR1 is LGHNA and CDR2 is YSLEER. The ends were cut back, 0 bases at V and 5 bases at J, with 13 bases in the middle. This chain's CDR3 is CASSQEARQLETQYF. DNA for the CDR3: TGCGCCAGCAGCCAAGAAGCGAGACAGCTGGAGACCCAGTACTTC.

This chain uses TRBV5-4 with TRBJ2-7, with 7 bases matching TRBD1. Trimming took 4 bases from V and 0 from J; bases not matched to a gene: 7. In germline, CDR1 is SGHNT, CDR2 YYREEE (reference sequence). CDR3 length equals 15 residues. The CDR3 sequence is CASSGTGTASYEQYF. CDR3 in DNA: TGTGCCAGCAGCGGAACCGGGACAGCCTCCTACGAGCAGTACTTC.

This clone was observed a single time. The V gene is TRBV30, the J gene TRBJ2-5; D may be TRBD1 or TRBD2 (5 bases each). Germline loops: CDR1 GTSNPN, CDR2 SVGIG (reference sequence). This CDR3 has 15 residues. Trimming pared 4 bases from V and 5 bases from J, leaving 20 bases between. The CDR3 coding sequence is TGTGCCTGGACCCTCATGGGGCAGGGCGGGGAGACCCAGTACTTC. Translated, it gives CAWTLMGQGGETQYF.

The CDR3 region is CASSLQGRDGYTF. CDR3 nucleotide sequence: TGTGCCAGCAGCCTACAGGGGCGGGATGGCTACACCTTC. This chain links TRBV6-6 with TRBJ1-2; 7 positions match TRBD1. V gave up 6 bases and J gave up 6 bases; unmatched junction bases: 7. This CDR3 region has 13 residues. Germline CDR1 is MNHNY and CDR2 is SVGAGI (reference sequence).

This sequence joins TRBV5-1 and TRBJ2-3; D is perhaps TRBD2 (7 bases). Trimming cost V 3 bases and J 4 bases, with 18 bases left between them. CDR3 length: 16 amino acids. Looked up from germline, CDR1 is SGHRS and CDR2 is YFSETQ. The CDR3 sequence: CASSSIGGGPPDTQYF. In DNA, the CDR3 is TGCGCCAGCAGCTCTATAGGGGGGGGCCCCCCAGATACGCAGTATTTT.

This rearrangement joins TRBV10-3 to TRBJ2-2, with D unresolved. The CDR3 contains 17 residues. From germline, CDR1 is ENHRY and CDR2 SYGVKD. The V and J ends lost 5 bases and 0 bases respectively, with 16 bases between them. The DNA of the CDR3 is TGTGCCATCAGTTTTTCTTACCCCAACGCGAACACCGGGGAGCTGTTTTTT. Its protein product is CAISFSYPNANTGELFF.

The chain joins TRBV19 to TRBJ2-7; 8 nucleotides agree with TRBD1. This CDR3 contains 13 residues. Germline CDR1 is LNHDA and CDR2 is SQIVND (reference sequence). Trimming cost V 4 bases and J 1 base; bases outside gene matches: 0. CDR3 protein: CASSNRGSYEQYF. The CDR3 nucleotides read TGTGCCAGTAGTAACAGGGGGTCCTACGAGCAGTACTTC.

The gene calls are TRBV5-5 and TRBJ1-1; D is unresolved. The CDR3 is 17 residues long. V gave up 2 bases and J gave up 0 bases, with 17 bases separating them. The germline CDR1 and CDR2 sequences are SGHKS and YYEKEE (reference sequence). This CDR3 reads CASSFEYRTSMNTEAFF. The CDR3 DNA reads TGTGCCAGCAGCTTCGAGTACCGGACCTCCATGAACACTGAAGCTTTCTTT.

This clone was seen only once. V usage is TRBV12-5 and J usage is TRBJ2-1; 9 bases fit TRBD1. In germline, CDR1 is LGHNT, CDR2 FRNRAP. The CDR3 consists of 15 residues. V gave up 5 bases and J gave up 8 bases; unmatched junction bases: 10. The CDR3 region is CASGTTGGAGYEQFF. CDR3 bases: TGTGCTAGTGGTACCACAGGGGGCGCCGGCTATGAGCAGTTCTTC.

The CDR3 here is CASSVAGGSGETQYF. Written as DNA, the CDR3 is TGTGCCAGCAGCGTAGCGGGGGGGTCCGGAGAGACCCAGTACTTC. The V gene is TRBV9, the J gene TRBJ2-5; the match to TRBD2 covers 8 bases. The CDR3 is 15 residues long. V dropped 0 bases and J dropped 4; count of bases not matched to a gene: 5. Germline V gene lookup returns CDR1 SGDLS and CDR2 YYNGEE.

The CDR3 sequence is CSVGTENGYTF. The CDR3 region has the DNA TGCAGCGTCGGGACAGAAAATGGCTACACCTTC. This chain connects TRBV29-1 to TRBJ1-2, with 7 bases identical to TRBD1. The germline gives CDR1 SQVTM, CDR2 ANQGSEA. V lost 6 bases to trimming and J lost 6 bases; unmatched junction nucleotides: 4. This CDR3 region has 11 residues.

The rearrangement uses TRBV7-9 and TRBJ2-1; 12 positions match TRBD2. Germline V lookup: CDR1 SEHNR, CDR2 FQNEAQ (reference sequence). J lost 6 bases, V lost 6 bases, and 6 bases had no gene match. The CDR3 has 15 residues. The CDR3 DNA reads as TGTGCCAGCAGTTCTAGCGGGGGGGCGAGCAATGAGCAGTTCTTC. This translates into CASSSSGGASNEQFF.

The J gene is TRBJ2-3, the V gene TRBV4-3; possibly TRBD2 for D (5 bases). The CDR3 spans 15 residues. Trimming took off 5 bases at V and 4 bases at J, with 16 bases between the two ends. Germline CDR1 LGHNA, CDR2 YSLEER. The CDR3, as DNA: TGCGCCAGCAGCGAATGGACGGGGAGCTCAGATACGCAGTATTTT. Its translation is CASSEWTGSSDTQYF.

The V gene is TRBV15, the J gene TRBJ1-3; D uncertain. The germline V and J ends were trimmed by 6 bases and 3 bases, with 9 bases remaining between them. CDR1 and CDR2 (germline): LNHNV, YYDKDF (reference sequence). This CDR3 is built from 13 residues. This CDR3 is CATRVFGGNTIYF. The CDR3, as DNA: TGTGCCACCAGAGTTTTCGGTGGAAACACCATATATTTT.

The chain is built from TRBV2 and TRBJ2-7, with TRBD1 identical over 8 bases. This CDR3 region has 12 residues. The germline gives CDR1 SNHLY, CDR2 FYNNEI. Trimming at V came to 7 bases and at J to 4 bases, leaving 3 bases not matched to a gene. The CDR3 sequence is CASNYRGYEQYF. The CDR3 DNA sequence: TGTGCCAGCAATTACAGGGGGTACGAGCAGTACTTC. Together with reference TRBV2 and TRBJ2-7, the CDR3 gives the full variable domain: EPEVTQTPSHQVTQMGQEVILRCVPISNHLYFYWYRQILGQKVEFLVSFYNNEISEKSEIFDDQFSVERPDGSNFTLKIRSTKLEDSAMYFCASNYRGYEQYFGPGTRLTVT.

The V gene is TRBV5-1, the J gene TRBJ2-2, with 8 nucleotides matching TRBD1. The CDR3 sequence is 16 residues long. The V gene end was trimmed by 5 bases and the J gene end by 1 base; junction bases not matched to a gene: 7. Germline assignment: CDR1 SGHRS and CDR2 YFSETQ. CDR3 nucleotides: TGCGCCAGCAGAGCTGCCAGGGGGCGGAACACCGGGGAGCTGTTTTTT. Translated, it gives CASRAARGRNTGELFF.

This sequence joins TRBV19 and TRBJ2-2; 8 bases map to TRBD1. In germline, CDR1 is LNHDA, CDR2 SQIVND (reference sequence). V shed 6 bases and J 3 bases; nucleotides not matched to a gene: 6. The length of the CDR3 is 15 residues. The CDR3 region has the DNA TGTGCCAGTAGGACCGGACAGGGATACACCGGGGAGCTGTTTTTT. It codes for CASRTGQGYTGELFF. Filled out from reference TRBV19 and TRBJ2-2, the complete variable domain reads DGGITQSPKYLFRKEGQNVTLSCEQNLNHDAMYWYRQDPGQGLRLIYYSQIVNDFQKGDIAEGYSVSREKKESFPLTVTSAQKNPTAFYLCASRTGQGYTGELFFGEGSRLTVL.